The clone carrying this TCR beta chain has only a few counts. The antigen is unknown. Germline V gene sequence: CDR1 MNHEY, CDR2 SMNVEV (reference sequence). The V end was cut by 7 bases, the J end by 0 bases, with 3 bases between. The CDR3 consists of 12 residues. These data belong to a study of shared clonotypes between healthy human individuals. Turning to the study itself: Three CD4 naive, three CD4 memory, two CD8 naive and one CD8 memory plate were used per donor. Whole-study findings and limits: Generation probability values for non-shared clonotypes were lower than those for clonotypes shared by all four donors. Investigators collected only blood, and repertoires in tissues likely differ.

Terminally differentiated effector memory CD45RA+ cells were excluded by CCR7 positive selection of CD45RO-negative cells. Those who donated were healthy HIV-negative adults, with no recent acute infections or vaccinations reported. TCRdb's copy holds only in-frame clones and misses some; the assay was immunoSEQ multiplex PCR. The table has under 850,000 clones, about 92% seen once. This clonotype was obtained from a man younger than 40 in good health. Sample: naive CD8+ T cells sorted from blood. The gene calls are TRBV27 and TRBJ1-4; D remains unclear. CDR3: CASKSTNEKLFF. The CDR3 DNA sequence: TGTGCCAGCAAATCAACTAATGAAAAACTGTTTTTT.